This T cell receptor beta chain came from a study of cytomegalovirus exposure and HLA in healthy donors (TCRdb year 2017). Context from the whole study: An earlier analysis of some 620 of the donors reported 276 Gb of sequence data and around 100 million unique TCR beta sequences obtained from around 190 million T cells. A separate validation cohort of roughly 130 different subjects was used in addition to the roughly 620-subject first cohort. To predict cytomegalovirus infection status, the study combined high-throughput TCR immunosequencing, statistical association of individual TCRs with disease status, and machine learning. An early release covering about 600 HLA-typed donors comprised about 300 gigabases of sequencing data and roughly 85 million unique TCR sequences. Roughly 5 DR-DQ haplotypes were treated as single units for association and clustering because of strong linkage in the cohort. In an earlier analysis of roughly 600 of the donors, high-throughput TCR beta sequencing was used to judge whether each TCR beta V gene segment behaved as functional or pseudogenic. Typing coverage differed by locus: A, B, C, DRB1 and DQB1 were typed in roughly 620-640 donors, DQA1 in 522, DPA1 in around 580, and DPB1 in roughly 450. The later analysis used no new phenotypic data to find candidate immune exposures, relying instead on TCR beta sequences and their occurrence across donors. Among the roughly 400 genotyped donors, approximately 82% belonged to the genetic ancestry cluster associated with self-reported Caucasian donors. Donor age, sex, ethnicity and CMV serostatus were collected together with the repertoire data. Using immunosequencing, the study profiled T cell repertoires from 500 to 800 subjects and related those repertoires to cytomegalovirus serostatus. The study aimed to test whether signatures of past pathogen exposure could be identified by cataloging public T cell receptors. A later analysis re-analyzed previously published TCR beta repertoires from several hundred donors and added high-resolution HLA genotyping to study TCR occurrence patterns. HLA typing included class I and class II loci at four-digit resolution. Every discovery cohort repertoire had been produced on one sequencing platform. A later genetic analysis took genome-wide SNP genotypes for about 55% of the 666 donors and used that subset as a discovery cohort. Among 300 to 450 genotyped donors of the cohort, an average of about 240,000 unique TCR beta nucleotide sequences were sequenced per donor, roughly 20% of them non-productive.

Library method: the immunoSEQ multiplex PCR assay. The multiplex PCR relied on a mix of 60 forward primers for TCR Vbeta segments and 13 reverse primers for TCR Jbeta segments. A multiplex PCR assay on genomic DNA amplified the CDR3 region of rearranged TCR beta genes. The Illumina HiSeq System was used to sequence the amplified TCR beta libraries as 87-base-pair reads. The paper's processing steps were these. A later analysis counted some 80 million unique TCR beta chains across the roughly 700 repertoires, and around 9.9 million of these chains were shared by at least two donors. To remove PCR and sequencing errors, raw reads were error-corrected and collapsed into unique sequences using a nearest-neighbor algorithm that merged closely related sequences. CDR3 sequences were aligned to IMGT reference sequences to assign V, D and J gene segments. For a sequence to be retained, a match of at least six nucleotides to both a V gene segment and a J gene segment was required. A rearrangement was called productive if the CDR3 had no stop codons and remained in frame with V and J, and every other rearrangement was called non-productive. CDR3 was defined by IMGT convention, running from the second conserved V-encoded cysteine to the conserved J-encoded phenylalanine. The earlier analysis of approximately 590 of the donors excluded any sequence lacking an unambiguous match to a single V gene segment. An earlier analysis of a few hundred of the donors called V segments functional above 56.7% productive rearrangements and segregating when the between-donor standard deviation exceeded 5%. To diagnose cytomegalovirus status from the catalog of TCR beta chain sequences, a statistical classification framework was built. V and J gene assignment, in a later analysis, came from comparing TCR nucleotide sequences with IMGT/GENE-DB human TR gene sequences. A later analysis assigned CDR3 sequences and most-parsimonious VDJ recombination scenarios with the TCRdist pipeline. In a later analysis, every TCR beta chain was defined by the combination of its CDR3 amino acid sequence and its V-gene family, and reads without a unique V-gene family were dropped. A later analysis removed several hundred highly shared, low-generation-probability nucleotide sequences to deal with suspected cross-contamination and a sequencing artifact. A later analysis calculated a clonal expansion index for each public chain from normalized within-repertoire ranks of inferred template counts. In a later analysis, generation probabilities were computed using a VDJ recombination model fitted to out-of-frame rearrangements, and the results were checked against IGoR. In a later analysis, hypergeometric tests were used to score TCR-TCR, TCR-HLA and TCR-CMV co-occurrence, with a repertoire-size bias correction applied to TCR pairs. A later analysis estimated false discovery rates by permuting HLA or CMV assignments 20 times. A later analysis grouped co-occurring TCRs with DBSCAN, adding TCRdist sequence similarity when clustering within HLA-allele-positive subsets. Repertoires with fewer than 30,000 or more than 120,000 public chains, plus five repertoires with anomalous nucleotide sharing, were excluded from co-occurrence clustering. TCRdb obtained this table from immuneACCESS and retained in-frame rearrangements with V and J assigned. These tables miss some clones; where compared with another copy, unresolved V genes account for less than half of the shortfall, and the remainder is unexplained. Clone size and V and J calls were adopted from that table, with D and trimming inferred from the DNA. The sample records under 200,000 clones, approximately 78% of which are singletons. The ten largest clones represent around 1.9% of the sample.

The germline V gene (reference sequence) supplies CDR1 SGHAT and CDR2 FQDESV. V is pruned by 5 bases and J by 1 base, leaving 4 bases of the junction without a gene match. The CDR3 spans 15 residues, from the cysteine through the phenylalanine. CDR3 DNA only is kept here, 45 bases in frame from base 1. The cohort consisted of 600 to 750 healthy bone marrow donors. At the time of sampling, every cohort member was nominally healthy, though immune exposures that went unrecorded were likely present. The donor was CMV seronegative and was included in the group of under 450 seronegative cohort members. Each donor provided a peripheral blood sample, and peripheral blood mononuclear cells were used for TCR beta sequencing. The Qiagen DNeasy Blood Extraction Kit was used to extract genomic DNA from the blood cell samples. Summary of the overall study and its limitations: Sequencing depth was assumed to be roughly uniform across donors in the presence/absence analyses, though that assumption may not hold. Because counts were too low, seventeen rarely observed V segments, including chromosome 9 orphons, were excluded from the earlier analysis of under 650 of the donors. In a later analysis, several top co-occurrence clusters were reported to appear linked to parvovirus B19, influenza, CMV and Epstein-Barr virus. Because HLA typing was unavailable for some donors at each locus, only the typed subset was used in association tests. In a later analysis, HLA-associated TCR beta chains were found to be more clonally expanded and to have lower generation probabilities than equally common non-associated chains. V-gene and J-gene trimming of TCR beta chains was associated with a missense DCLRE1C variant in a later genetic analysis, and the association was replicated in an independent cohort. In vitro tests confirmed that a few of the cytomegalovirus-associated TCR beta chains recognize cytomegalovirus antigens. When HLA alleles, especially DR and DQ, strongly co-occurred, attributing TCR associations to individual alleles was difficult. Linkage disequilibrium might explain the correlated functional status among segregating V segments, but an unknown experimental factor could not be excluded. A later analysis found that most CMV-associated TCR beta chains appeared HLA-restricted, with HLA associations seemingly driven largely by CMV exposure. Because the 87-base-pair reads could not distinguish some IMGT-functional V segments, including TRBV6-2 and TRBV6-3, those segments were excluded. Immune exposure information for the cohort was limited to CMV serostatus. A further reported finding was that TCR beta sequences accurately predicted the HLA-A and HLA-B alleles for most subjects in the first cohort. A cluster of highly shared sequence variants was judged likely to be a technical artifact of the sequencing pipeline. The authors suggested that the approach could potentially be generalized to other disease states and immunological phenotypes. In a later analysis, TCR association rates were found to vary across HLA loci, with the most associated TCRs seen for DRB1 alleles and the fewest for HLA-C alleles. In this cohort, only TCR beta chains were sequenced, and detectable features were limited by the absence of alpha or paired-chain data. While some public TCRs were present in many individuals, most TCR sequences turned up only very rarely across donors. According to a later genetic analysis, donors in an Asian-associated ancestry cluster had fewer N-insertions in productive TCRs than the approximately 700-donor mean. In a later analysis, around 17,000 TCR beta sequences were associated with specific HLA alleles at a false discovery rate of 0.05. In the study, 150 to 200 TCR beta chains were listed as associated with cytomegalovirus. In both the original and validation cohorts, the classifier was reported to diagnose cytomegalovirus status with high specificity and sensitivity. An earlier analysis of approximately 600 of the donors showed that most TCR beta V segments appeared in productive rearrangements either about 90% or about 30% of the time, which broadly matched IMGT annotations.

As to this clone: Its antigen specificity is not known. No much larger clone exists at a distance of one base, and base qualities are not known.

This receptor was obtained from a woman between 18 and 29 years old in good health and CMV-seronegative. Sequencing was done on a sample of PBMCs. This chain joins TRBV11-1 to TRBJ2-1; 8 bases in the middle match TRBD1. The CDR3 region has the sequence CASSRQGNSYNEQFF. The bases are TGTGCCAGCAGCCGACAGGGGAATTCCTACAATGAGCAGTTCTTC.